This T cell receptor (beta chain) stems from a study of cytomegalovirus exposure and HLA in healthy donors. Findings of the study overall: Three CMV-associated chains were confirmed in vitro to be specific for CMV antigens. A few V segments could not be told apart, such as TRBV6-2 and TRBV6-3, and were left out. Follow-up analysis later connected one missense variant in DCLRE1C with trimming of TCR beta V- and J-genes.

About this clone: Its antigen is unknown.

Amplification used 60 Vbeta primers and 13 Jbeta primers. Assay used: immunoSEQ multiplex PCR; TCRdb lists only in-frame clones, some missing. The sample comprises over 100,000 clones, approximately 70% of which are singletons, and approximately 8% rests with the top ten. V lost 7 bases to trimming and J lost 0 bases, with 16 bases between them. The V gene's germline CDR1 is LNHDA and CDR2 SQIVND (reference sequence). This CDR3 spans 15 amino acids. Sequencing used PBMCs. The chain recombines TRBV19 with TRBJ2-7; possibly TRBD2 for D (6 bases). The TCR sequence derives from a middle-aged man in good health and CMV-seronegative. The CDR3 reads CASKPRDGSSYEQYF. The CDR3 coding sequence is TGTGCCAGTAAGCCCCGGGACGGGAGCTCCTACGAGCAGTACTTC.